One sample yielded the 23 T cell receptor beta chains listed below, sequenced in a study of neurological immune-mediated disorders. TCRdb called the 5' RACE reads again in MiXCR, with one record for every CDR3 protein. This table has 50,000 to 75,000 distinct CDR3 sequences, 4.1% appearing once. Sequenced input: PBMCs. The receptors derive from a man in his fifties or sixties with multiple sclerosis.

This clonotype was detected many times. This rearrangement joins TRBV7-8 to TRBJ2-2, with 7 bases that match TRBD1. Per germline, CDR1 SGHVS and CDR2 FQNEAQ. V shed 4 bases and J 6 bases; nucleotides not matched to a gene: 8. CDR3 size: 15 residues. CDR3 bases: TGTGCCAGCAGCTCCACAGGGGTAATTTCCGGGGAGCTGTTTTTT. This encodes CASSSTGVISGELFF.

In its sample, this clonotype was seen many times. The J gene is TRBJ1-1, the V gene TRBV7-9; D not certain. Trimming shortened V by 1 base and J by 0 bases, and 9 bases separated the two germline ends. Germline V CDR1 and CDR2: SEHNR, FQNEAQ (reference sequence). The CDR3 sequence is 15 residues long. The CDR3 loop reads CASSLGAGMNTEAFF. CDR3 coding DNA: TGTGCCAGCAGCTTAGGGGCAGGAATGAACACTGAAGCTTTCTTT.

The sample holds a few counts of this clonotype. CDR3 loop: CASSLRDEKLFF. For the CDR3, the DNA is TGTGCCAGCAGCTTAAGAGATGAAAAACTGTTTTTT. This chain connects TRBV7-9 to TRBJ1-4; the D is unclear. The CDR3 extends over 12 amino acids. Germline V CDR1 and CDR2: SEHNR, FQNEAQ (reference sequence). Trimming shortened V by 2 bases and J by 6 bases, and 4 bases separated the two germline ends.

This clonotype was seen a handful of times. The CDR3 loop reads CSALPGGTGFETQYF. The DNA for the CDR3 is TGCAGTGCCCTCCCAGGTGGGACAGGGTTTGAGACCCAGTACTTC. This chain uses TRBV20-1 with TRBJ2-5; 9 bases are shared with TRBD1. The CDR3 is 15 residues long. Looked up from germline, CDR1 is DFQATT and CDR2 is SNEGSKA (reference sequence). J lost 5 bases, V lost 6 bases, and 13 bases had no gene match.

This clonotype appeared many times. The rearrangement links TRBV11-2 to TRBJ2-7, with 8 bases matching TRBD1. The CDR3 is made up of 14 amino acids. Trimming took 2 bases from V and 7 from J; bases not matched to a gene: 7. Looked up from germline, CDR1 is SGHAT and CDR2 is FQNNGV. CDR3 in DNA: TGTGCCAGCAGCTTATTAGACAGGGGCCGTGAGCAGTACTTC. Translating gives CASSLLDRGREQYF.

This clonotype was recorded many times. The V gene is TRBV6-5, the J gene TRBJ1-2, with no clear D. The CDR3 has 13 residues. The germline V and J ends were trimmed by 0 bases and 6 bases, with 8 bases remaining between them. The germline V gene encodes CDR1 MNHEY and CDR2 SVGAGI. The CDR3 nucleotides are TGTGCCAGCAGTTACTCCGTGAGCAATGGCTACACCTTC. It codes for CASSYSVSNGYTF.

With regard to this clonotype: Lacking the conserved final phenylalanine or tryptophan, this CDR3 likely reflects a read error. J is TRBJ1-6 and V is TRBV6-5; D gene unclear. The CDR3 consists of 14 residues. Germline values: CDR1 MNHEY, CDR2 SVGAGI. Trimming left V 2 bases short and J 10 bases short, with 12 bases between. Here the CDR3 DNA reads TGTGCCAGCAGTTACGGAGTAGGGTTGTCACCCCTCCACAAT. This codes for CASSYGVGLSPLHN.

This clonotype was seen ten or more times. This chain links TRBV5-6 with TRBJ2-5; 7 bases align to TRBD1. The CDR3 extends over 16 amino acids. CDR1 and CDR2 (germline): SGHDT, YYEEEE. V lost 2 bases to trimming and J lost 9 bases; unmatched junction nucleotides: 16. CDR3 DNA sequence: TGTGCCAGCAGCTTCCCCCACAGGGGTACAGAGGTGGCCCAGTACTTC. Its protein is CASSFPHRGTEVAQYF.

This clonotype was seen repeatedly, ten times or more. The chain employs TRBV11-2 and TRBJ2-7; TRBD1 might be the D (5 bases). The germline V and J ends were trimmed by 0 bases and 3 bases, with 12 bases remaining between them. CDR3 length: 15 amino acids. Germline values: CDR1 SGHAT, CDR2 FQNNGV. The CDR3 DNA sequence: TGTGCCAGCAGCTTAGAAGGGGTACTGAACTACGAGCAGTACTTC. Its translation: CASSLEGVLNYEQYF.

This clonotype showed up many times. This chain connects TRBV7-2 to TRBJ2-1, with unresolved D. The V end lost 1 base, the J end lost 3 bases, and 10 bases lay between the germline ends. Germline-derived CDR1 and CDR2 are SGHTA and FQGNSA. This CDR3 comprises 15 residues. The CDR3 loop reads CASSLDKPSYNEQFF. The DNA for the CDR3 is TGTGCCAGCAGCTTAGATAAGCCAAGCTACAATGAGCAGTTCTTC.

In its sample, this clonotype was seen many times. The CDR3 loop is CASSLQGVRVNTEAFF. CDR3 coding DNA: TGCGCCAGCAGCTTGCAGGGGGTCAGGGTGAACACTGAAGCTTTCTTT. This sequence joins TRBV5-1 and TRBJ1-1, with TRBD1 matching 7 bases. Germline CDR1 SGHRS, CDR2 YFSETQ. The CDR3 loop spans 16 amino acids. The J segment lost 0 bases and the V segment lost 1 base, leaving 6 bases of the junction unmatched.

The CDR3 loop reads CASSPPKSYNEQFF. Written as DNA, the CDR3 is TGCGCCAGCAGCCCCCCCAAATCCTACAATGAGCAGTTCTTC. The chain is built from TRBV5-1 and TRBJ2-1, with unresolved D. The CDR3 loop spans 14 amino acids. With 4 bases removed from V and 1 base from J, the gap between germline ends came to 9 bases. Germline lookup yields CDR1 SGHRS and CDR2 YFSETQ.

This clonotype was seen at least ten times. The chain carries TRBV6-5 and TRBJ1-6; D is uncertain. V lost 6 bases to trimming and J lost 7 bases, with 13 bases between them. CDR1 MNHEY and CDR2 SVGAGI come from the germline V gene. The CDR3 totals 14 residues. DNA for the CDR3: TGTGCCAGCAGCTCAGGACGGGCGAATTCACCCCTCCACTTT. This codes for CASSSGRANSPLHF.

This clonotype was seen repeatedly, ten times or more. V usage is TRBV20-1 and J usage is TRBJ2-7; TRBD2 matches 11 bases. The CDR3 totals 13 residues. Germline assignment: CDR1 DFQATT and CDR2 SNEGSKA (reference sequence). With V trimmed by 5 bases and J by 3 bases, 3 bases remained unmatched. The CDR3 DNA reads TGCAGTGCTCAGACTAGCGGGGACTACGAGCAGTACTTC. It yields the protein CSAQTSGDYEQYF.

The V gene is TRBV25-1, the J gene TRBJ1-4; D possibly corresponds to TRBD1 (6 bases). Trimming removed 4 bases from V and 8 bases from J, with 17 bases in between. There are 15 residues in the CDR3. CDR1 and CDR2 from the germline V gene are MGHDK and SYGVNS. CDR3 sequence (DNA): TGTGCCAGCAGTGGCCCCGGGACTAGGGGGGAAAAACTGTTTTTT. Translated, it gives CASSGPGTRGEKLFF.

There are many counts of this clonotype. The V gene is TRBV5-1, the J gene TRBJ2-1; D is unclear. Trimming removed 0 bases from V and 9 bases from J, with 13 bases in between. The CDR3 totals 14 residues. CDR1 SGHRS and CDR2 YFSETQ come from the germline V gene. In nucleotides, the CDR3 is TGCGCCAGCAGCTTGGTCGGCCCTGGGGTTGAGCAGTTCTTC. Its translation is CASSLVGPGVEQFF.

This clonotype has ten or more counts. The CDR3 DNA sequence: TGTGCCAGCAATCGGCGGGGTAACAATCAGCCCCAGCATTTT. It is translated as CASNRRGNNQPQHF. The chain uses TRBV12-3 or TRBV12-4 and TRBJ1-5; D unresolved. This CDR3 is built from 14 residues. The V and J ends lost 7 bases and 3 bases respectively, with 13 bases between them.

This clonotype was seen many times. This sequence joins TRBV20-1 and TRBJ2-7; TRBD1 matches 7 bases. The CDR3 is 14 amino acids. The trim removed 6 bases at V and 4 bases at J, leaving 12 bases unmatched. Germline values: CDR1 DFQATT, CDR2 SNEGSKA (reference sequence). In DNA, the CDR3 is TGCAGTGCGCACAGCATGGGACAGACATACGAGCAGTACTTC. Translated: CSAHSMGQTYEQYF.

Ten or more counts support this clonotype. The chain recombines TRBV7-9 with TRBJ2-3; 8 nucleotides align to TRBD1. Losses at the gene ends were 2 bases for V and 4 bases for J; bases not matched to a gene: 8. The CDR3 sequence is 16 residues long. Germline values: CDR1 SEHNR, CDR2 FQNEAQ (reference sequence). In DNA form, the CDR3 reads TGTGCCAGCAGCTTATGGGCAGGGGGCTTGGCAGATACGCAGTATTTT. Protein sequence: CASSLWAGGLADTQYF.

This clonotype was seen at least ten times. V gene TRBV2 combines with J gene TRBJ2-2; TRBD1 agrees at 9 bases. The V gene end was trimmed by 1 base and the J gene end by 6 bases; junction bases not matched to a gene: 3. The CDR3 length is 15 residues. Germline CDR1 is SNHLY and CDR2 is FYNNEI. The CDR3 here is CASSEGTGVSGELFF. The CDR3 nucleotides read TGTGCCAGCAGTGAAGGGACAGGGGTCTCCGGGGAGCTGTTTTTT.

In its sample, this clonotype was seen many times. The gene calls are TRBV5-1 and TRBJ2-5, with D possibly matching TRBD1 (6 bases). Germline V gene lookup returns CDR1 SGHRS and CDR2 YFSETQ. The V and J ends lost 4 bases and 2 bases respectively, with 18 bases between them. The CDR3 has 16 residues. The CDR3 region is CASSPIPQGRQETQYF. CDR3 DNA sequence: TGCGCCAGCAGCCCGATACCACAGGGCCGACAAGAGACCCAGTACTTC.

This clonotype was observed many times. This chain connects TRBV5-1 to TRBJ2-2; D might be TRBD2 (6 bases). The CDR3 spans 15 residues. Trimming cost V 4 bases and J 4 bases, with 14 bases left between them. Germline CDR1 and CDR2: SGHRS and YFSETQ. This chain's CDR3 is CASSIGTWGTGELFF. The DNA of the CDR3 is TGCGCCAGCAGCATCGGGACTTGGGGCACCGGGGAGCTGTTTTTT.

The sample holds many counts of this clonotype. The chain couples TRBV4-1 to TRBJ2-4; D might be TRBD1 (5 bases). V was trimmed by 1 base and J by 6 bases, leaving 10 bases between them. The CDR3 spans 14 residues. The germline V gene encodes CDR1 MGHRA and CDR2 YSYEKL. CDR3 nucleotide sequence: TGCGCCAGCAGCCAAGGGGGCTGGGGAAACATTCAGTACTTC. Translating it yields CASSQGGWGNIQYF.